Each of the 2 T cell receptor beta chains below was sequenced from the same sample in a study of blood T cell repertoires in COVID-19. Generated by immunoSEQ multiplex PCR, the TCRdb table keeps only in-frame clones and is missing some. The sample shows about 140,000 clones, nearly 90% of them seen only once. The sequenced sample consisted of peripheral blood. Source of these receptors: a man between 65 and 80 years old with acute or convalescent COVID-19.

V usage is TRBV11-3 and J usage is TRBJ2-1, with 8 bases aligning to TRBD2. J was trimmed by 7 bases and V by 3 bases; bases with no gene match: 5. The CDR3 is 14 amino acids. Per the germline V gene, CDR1 is SGHNT and CDR2 is YENEEA. The chain's CDR3 is CASSLGTRYNEQFF. The CDR3 nucleotides read TGTGCCAGCAGCTTGGGGACTAGGTATAATGAGCAGTTCTTC. The full variable domain, completed using reference TRBV11-3 and TRBJ2-1, is EAGVVQSPRYKIIEKKQPVAFWCNPISGHNTLYWYLQNLGQGPELLIRYENEEAVDDSQLPKDRFSAERLKGVDSTLKIQPAELGDSAVYLCASSLGTRYNEQFFGPGTRLTVL.

This chain connects TRBV19 to TRBJ2-5, with 7 bases matching TRBD1. Trimming took 5 bases from V and 4 from J; bases not matched to a gene: 16. The CDR3 spans 17 residues. In germline, CDR1 is LNHDA, CDR2 SQIVND (reference sequence). CDR3 coding DNA: TGTGCCAGTAGTTTACGACAGGGAACGGCGAGCGGAGAGACCCAGTACTTC. Its protein product is CASSLRQGTASGETQYF. Drawing the rest from reference TRBV19 and TRBJ2-5, the complete variable domain is DGGITQSPKYLFRKEGQNVTLSCEQNLNHDAMYWYRQDPGQGLRLIYYSQIVNDFQKGDIAEGYSVSREKKESFPLTVTSAQKNPTAFYLCASSLRQGTASGETQYFGPGTRLLVL.